The 30 T cell receptor beta chains presented below share a single source sample, sequenced in a study of long-term antiretroviral therapy in people with HIV. They ran version v3.0 of the immunoSEQ assay at survey level. Profiled with immunoSEQ multiplex PCR; TCRdb holds only in-frame clones, not every one. The table has 10,000 to 11,000 clones, about 81% seen once. The material was unsorted PBMCs, obtained 1.8 years after starting antiretroviral therapy. The receptors here all came from a man aged 35-49 years with HIV.

This chain joins TRBV7-2 and TRBJ2-2; D ambiguous. CDR3 size: 12 residues. V was pared by 5 bases and J by 3 bases, with 4 bases between. CDR1 is SGHTA and CDR2 is FQGNSA in the germline V gene. The CDR3 DNA is TGTGCCAGCAGCGCCGACACCGGGGAGCTGTTTTTT. This gives the protein CASSADTGELFF.

This chain joins TRBV2 and TRBJ1-5; TRBD1 agrees at 10 bases. In germline, CDR1 is SNHLY, CDR2 FYNNEI. The CDR3 runs 14 residues. V lost 4 bases, J lost 7 bases, and 4 bases stayed unmatched. CDR3 in amino acids: CASSGGQGVQPQHF. The CDR3 coding sequence is TGTGCCAGCAGTGGAGGACAGGGGGTCCAGCCCCAGCATTTT. Complete variable domain (other parts from reference TRBV2 and TRBJ1-5): EPEVTQTPSHQVTQMGQEVILRCVPISNHLYFYWYRQILGQKVEFLVSFYNNEISEKSEIFDDQFSVERPDGSNFTLKIRSTKLEDSAMYFCASSGGQGVQPQHFGDGTRLSIL.

The chain joins TRBV7-9 to TRBJ1-2, with 7 nucleotides matching TRBD1. The CDR3 extends over 17 amino acids. V lost 4 bases, J lost 3 bases, and 14 bases stayed unmatched. Germline CDR1 and CDR2: SEHNR and FQNEAQ (reference sequence). For the CDR3, the DNA is TGTGCCAGCAGCTCACTTACAGGGGTGGGGTATGACTATGGCTACACCTTC. This codes for CASSSLTGVGYDYGYTF.

This chain joins TRBV29-1 and TRBJ1-2; D is ambiguous. V gave up 3 bases and J gave up 8 bases, with 10 bases separating them. The CDR3 extends over 11 amino acids. CDR1 SQVTM and CDR2 ANQGSEA come from the germline V gene. CDR3: CSVDRAGGYTF. The CDR3 DNA reads TGCAGCGTTGATCGGGCTGGCGGCTACACCTTC.

This clone was seen a handful of times. The V and J genes are TRBV6-4 and TRBJ2-1, with D perhaps TRBD1 or TRBD2 (5 bases each). Per germline, CDR1 MRHNA and CDR2 SNTAGT. The CDR3 sequence is 16 residues long. V was clipped by 0 bases and J by 3 bases, with 12 bases between them. The DNA for the CDR3 is TGTGCCAGCAGTGACTCGGGGACGGTTGACTACAATGAGCAGTTCTTC. This translates into CASSDSGTVDYNEQFF.

The V gene is TRBV11-2, the J gene TRBJ2-7, with D unclear. V was pared by 3 bases and J by 2 bases, with 2 bases between. Per the germline V gene, CDR1 is SGHAT and CDR2 is FQNNGV. The CDR3 sequence is 11 residues long. The DNA for the CDR3 is TGTGCCAGCAGCTTGGCCTACGAGCAGTACTTC. Translated, it gives CASSLAYEQYF.

The genes are TRBV5-1 and TRBJ2-7, with 9 bases that match TRBD1. V shed 2 bases and J 3 bases; nucleotides not matched to a gene: 6. The germline V gene encodes CDR1 SGHRS and CDR2 YFSETQ. The CDR3 runs to 15 residues. The CDR3 is CASSFTTGGGYEQYF. CDR3 bases: TGCGCCAGCAGCTTTACGACAGGGGGTGGCTACGAGCAGTACTTC.

J is TRBJ2-7 and V is TRBV5-1, with TRBD2 matching 8 bases. The CDR3 has 14 residues. Trimming took 3 bases from V and 3 from J; bases not matched to a gene: 5. In germline, CDR1 is SGHRS, CDR2 YFSETQ. The CDR3 DNA reads as TGCGCCAGCAGCTCGGGACTAGTGGGCTACGAGCAGTACTTC. This sequence encodes CASSSGLVGYEQYF.

This chain links TRBV28 with TRBJ2-7, with TRBD2 identical over 13 bases. The length of the CDR3 is 18 residues. Germline values: CDR1 MDHEN, CDR2 SYDVKM. V was pared by 6 bases and J by 3 bases, with 14 bases of the junction left unmatched. CDR3: CASSPVGLAGALGYEQYF. The CDR3 DNA follows: TGTGCCAGCAGCCCCGTCGGACTAGCGGGAGCCCTTGGCTACGAGCAGTACTTC.

This clone has just a few counts. DNA for the CDR3: TGTGCCAGCTTGCCAGGACTAAACTATGGCTACACCTTC. It translates to CASLPGLNYGYTF. This rearrangement joins TRBV7-2 to TRBJ1-2, with unresolved D. The V and J ends lost 8 bases and 2 bases respectively, with 12 bases between them. The germline gives CDR1 SGHTA, CDR2 FQGNSA. The length of the CDR3 is 13 residues.

The chain couples TRBV4-1 to TRBJ2-1, with 8 bases lining up with TRBD2. The CDR3 length is 15 residues. Germline CDR1 MGHRA, CDR2 YSYEKL. V lost 2 bases to trimming and J lost 9 bases; unmatched junction nucleotides: 9. The CDR3 is CASSQPSGSMVEQFF. The CDR3 region has the DNA TGCGCCAGCAGCCAACCCAGCGGGAGCATGGTTGAGCAGTTCTTC.

The genes are TRBV2 and TRBJ2-5; D possibly corresponds to TRBD2 (6 bases). The germline V gene encodes CDR1 SNHLY and CDR2 FYNNEI. Trimming took 7 bases from V and 4 from J, leaving 22 bases between them. The CDR3 consists of 16 residues. In nucleotides, the CDR3 is TGTGCCAGCAACCCGGGAATAATGGGACTTAGAGAGACCCAGTACTTC. Translated, it gives CASNPGIMGLRETQYF.

The gene calls are TRBV25-1 and TRBJ2-1; the D gene is possibly TRBD2 (6 bases). The germline gives CDR1 MGHDK, CDR2 SYGVNS. The CDR3 length is 13 residues. Trimming removed 7 bases from V and 2 bases from J, with 9 bases in between. In nucleotides, the CDR3 is TGTGCCAGCACGGGCGGGACCTACAATGAGCAGTTCTTC. Its translation is CASTGGTYNEQFF.

This chain connects TRBV15 to TRBJ1-2; weak D call: TRBD1 (5 bases). Germline V gene sequence: CDR1 LNHNV, CDR2 YYDKDF (reference sequence). With 1 base removed from V and 8 bases from J, the gap between germline ends came to 11 bases. CDR3 length: 13 residues. The CDR3 DNA reads as TGTGCCACCAGCAGAGCGTCTTCAGGGGGCTACACCTTC. Translating gives CATSRASSGGYTF.

The rearrangement uses TRBV7-8 and TRBJ2-2; TRBD1 aligns across 9 bases. Germline CDR1 reads SGHVS; CDR2 reads FQNEAQ. Losses at the gene ends were 4 bases for V and 5 bases for J; bases not matched to a gene: 8. The CDR3 is made up of 16 amino acids. This CDR3 reads CASSSTTGGMTGELFF. As DNA, the CDR3 is TGTGCCAGCAGCTCCACAACAGGGGGCATGACCGGGGAGCTGTTTTTT.

The V call is TRBV7-8, the J call TRBJ2-2, with 8 bases aligning to TRBD1. Germline V gene lookup returns CDR1 SGHVS and CDR2 FQNEAQ. The CDR3 covers 15 residues. Losses at the gene ends were 6 bases for V and 6 bases for J; bases not matched to a gene: 9. The CDR3, as DNA: TGTGCCAGCAGGAAGGACAGGGTGATATCCGGGGAGCTGTTTTTT. This encodes CASRKDRVISGELFF.

The chain uses TRBV4-2 and TRBJ2-7, with TRBD2 matching 9 bases. Germline lookup yields CDR1 LGHNA and CDR2 YNFKEQ. CDR3 size: 19 residues. V lost 4 bases and J lost 2; bases outside the gene matches: 18. Here the CDR3 DNA reads TGTGCCAGCAGCCCCGGGGTAGCGGGAGCATCTGGGGGGGCCTACGAGCAGTACTTC. Its translation is CASSPGVAGASGGAYEQYF.

This chain joins TRBV5-4 and TRBJ1-3; no firm D call. The germline V gene has CDR1 SGHNT and CDR2 YYREEE (reference sequence). V was cut by 3 bases and J by 7 bases, with 20 bases left in between. The CDR3 extends over 16 amino acids. CDR3 sequence (DNA): TGTGCCAGCAGCTATTCCGCCACCGGCGCTTGGAACACCATATATTTT. Translating it yields CASSYSATGAWNTIYF.

This chain connects TRBV7-2 to TRBJ2-7, with 7 bases matching TRBD2. V dropped 1 base and J dropped 0; count of bases not matched to a gene: 3. The germline V gene encodes CDR1 SGHTA and CDR2 FQGNSA. The CDR3 covers 15 residues. In DNA form, the CDR3 reads TGTGCCAGCAGCTTAGTCCCTAGCGGCTCCTACGAGCAGTACTTC. This translates into CASSLVPSGSYEQYF. Using reference TRBV7-2 and TRBJ2-7 for the parts outside the CDR3, the full variable domain is GAGVSQSPSNKVTEKGKDVELRCDPISGHTALYWYRQSLGQGLEFLIYFQGNSAPDKSGLPSDRFSAERTGGSVSTLTIQRTQQEDSAVYLCASSLVPSGSYEQYFGPGTRLTVT.

This clone has only one observation. V and J are TRBV6-5 and TRBJ1-3, with 8 bases lining up with TRBD1. The CDR3 runs 15 residues. In germline, CDR1 is MNHEY, CDR2 SVGAGI. The V segment lost 6 bases and the J segment 4 bases; nucleotides outside the gene matches: 8. The CDR3 is CASRKQGALGNTIYF. CDR3 DNA sequence: TGTGCCAGCAGAAAGCAGGGGGCGCTGGGAAACACCATATATTTT.

The chain combines TRBV4-1 with TRBJ2-7; D perhaps matches TRBD2 (6 bases). The CDR3 contains 16 residues. Germline CDR1 reads MGHRA; CDR2 reads YSYEKL. V was shortened by 0 bases and J by 3 bases, with 15 bases between the two germline ends. The CDR3 region has the DNA TGCGCCAGCAGCCAAGAACATGCGGGAACTCACTACGAGCAGTACTTC. Protein product: CASSQEHAGTHYEQYF.

The rearrangement links TRBV5-1 to TRBJ2-7, with D possibly being TRBD1 (5 bases). Germline CDR1 SGHRS, CDR2 YFSETQ. Trimming cost V 3 bases and J 2 bases, with 15 bases left between them. The CDR3 sequence is 15 residues long. The CDR3 loop reads CASSSQGSLPYEQYF. CDR3 DNA: TGCGCCAGCAGCTCCCAGGGTTCGCTGCCCTACGAGCAGTACTTC.

Concerning this clone: The junction departs from the called germline gene at one end, perhaps through a read error. CDR3 region: CASSLDGGSTYTQYF. As DNA, the CDR3 is TGTGCCAGCAGCTTAGACGGCGGGAGCACATATACGCAGTATTTT. V gene TRBV7-2 combines with J gene TRBJ2-3; 7 nucleotides agree with TRBD2. CDR3 length equals 15 residues. CDR1 and CDR2 (germline): SGHTA, FQGNSA.

The V gene is TRBV9, the J gene TRBJ2-1, with D perhaps TRBD1 or TRBD2 (6 bases each). Trimming removed 0 bases from V and 7 bases from J, with 11 bases in between. The CDR3 consists of 14 residues. Germline assignment: CDR1 SGDLS and CDR2 YYNGEE. The CDR3 loop is CASSVVSGANEQFF. The CDR3 bases are TGTGCCAGCAGCGTAGTATCGGGGGCGAATGAGCAGTTCTTC.

This clone came up once. The chain has TRBV18 and TRBJ2-7, with D perhaps TRBD1 or TRBD2 (5 bases each). In germline, CDR1 is KGHSH, CDR2 LQKENI. The V and J ends lost 6 bases and 0 bases respectively, with 9 bases between them. The CDR3 is 13 amino acids. Here the CDR3 DNA reads TGTGCCAGCTCCTGGGGGTCCTCCTACGAGCAGTACTTC. It specifies CASSWGSSYEQYF.

The rearrangement joins TRBV19 to TRBJ1-5; the match to TRBD1 covers 7 bases. Germline CDR1 reads LNHDA; CDR2 reads SQIVND (reference sequence). This CDR3 comprises 15 residues. Trimming took 7 bases from V and 2 from J; bases not matched to a gene: 8. The DNA of the CDR3 is TGTGCCAGTATCGTAAGAGGGGGCGGCAATCAGCCCCAGCATTTT. It translates to CASIVRGGGNQPQHF.

CDR3 region: CASSSTGTDTQYF. In DNA form, the CDR3 reads TGTGCCAGCAGTAGTACAGGCACAGATACGCAGTATTTT. The chain recombines TRBV28 with TRBJ2-3; unclear D gene. The V gene's germline CDR1 is MDHEN and CDR2 SYDVKM. This CDR3 spans 13 amino acids. The germline V and J ends were trimmed by 5 bases and 1 base, with 7 bases remaining between them.

The chain is built from TRBV28 and TRBJ1-5; D gene uncertain. Between the trimmed V and J ends, which lost 5 bases and 7 bases, there was a span of 9 bases. Germline lookup yields CDR1 MDHEN and CDR2 SYDVKM. The CDR3 runs to 12 residues. DNA for the CDR3: TGTGCCAGCAGTCCACAGAGGCAGCCCCAGCATTTT. Protein sequence: CASSPQRQPQHF. Full variable domain (outside the CDR3, taken from reference TRBV28 and TRBJ1-5): DVKVTQSSRYLVKRTGEKVFLECVQDMDHENMFWYRQDPGLGLRLIYFSYDVKMKEKGDIPEGYSVSREKKERFSLILESASTNQTSMYLCASSPQRQPQHFGDGTRLSIL.

The chain uses TRBV20-1 and TRBJ2-2; D remains ambiguous. CDR3 length: 11 residues. Looked up from germline, CDR1 is DFQATT and CDR2 is SNEGSKA (reference sequence). The V end was cut by 7 bases, the J end by 8 bases, with 11 bases between. CDR3 protein: CSVGRPGELFF. The CDR3 bases are TGCAGTGTTGGTCGACCTGGGGAGCTGTTTTTT.

This rearrangement joins TRBV11-1 to TRBJ1-1, with 7 nucleotides matching TRBD1. Trimming cost V 2 bases and J 0 bases; bases outside gene matches: 6. Germline CDR1 SGHAT, CDR2 FQDESV (reference sequence). The CDR3 loop spans 16 amino acids. For the CDR3, the DNA is TGTGCCAGCAGCTTATACCGGACAGGATTGAACACTGAAGCTTTCTTT. It is translated as CASSLYRTGLNTEAFF.